This TCR beta chain stems from a study of T cells in Graves' hyperthyroidism and ophthalmopathy. Study-level findings and limits: Among clonotypes expanded in thyroid above 0.001, most were also found in blood.

There are many counts of this clonotype. Its antigen is unidentified. The CDR3 regions of TCR beta were amplified from RNA transcripts. First-round RT-PCR of the TCR CDR3 relied on the HTBI primer set. TCRdb reprocessed the multiplex PCR reads via MiXCR and lists one record per CDR3 protein. The sample records roughly 700,000 distinct CDR3 sequences, roughly 17% being singletons. Germline loops: CDR1 MNHEY, CDR2 SMNVEV (reference sequence). J gave up 3 bases and V 8 bases, and 7 bases lay outside the gene matches. The CDR3 covers 16 residues. The chain carries TRBV27 and TRBJ2-2; 12 bases line up with TRBD2. The specimen was blood. This receptor was identified in a middle-aged man with Graves' hyperthyroidism. The CDR3 DNA is TGTGCCAGCGGGGGACTAGCGGGCCAGGACACCGGGGAGCTGTTTTTT. It translates to CASGGLAGQDTGELFF.